The 21 T cell receptor beta chains reported below all come from one sample, sequenced in a study of blood T cell repertoires in COVID-19. Using immunoSEQ multiplex PCR, the repertoire was profiled, and TCRdb retains in-frame clones only, with some absent. This table has about 130,000 clones, about 90% appearing once. The source material was peripheral blood. These receptors all come from a woman aged 60-75 years with acute or convalescent COVID-19.

The V and J genes are TRBV6-5 and TRBJ2-7, with D perhaps matching TRBD2 (6 bases). The CDR3 consists of 12 residues. Trimming removed 6 bases from V and 3 bases from J, with 9 bases in between. The germline V gene encodes CDR1 MNHEY and CDR2 SVGAGI. The CDR3 is CASRGGDYEQYF. The CDR3 region has the DNA TGTGCCAGCAGGGGGGGAGACTACGAGCAGTACTTC.

This clone showed up just once. The J gene is TRBJ2-6, the V gene TRBV6-5; D unresolved. V dropped 3 bases and J dropped 1 base, with 7 bases sitting between them. This CDR3 comprises 15 residues. Germline V lookup: CDR1 MNHEY, CDR2 SVGAGI. CDR3 nucleotides: TGTGCCAGCAGTTATGTGGCTTCTGGGGCCAACGTCCTGACTTTC. This sequence encodes CASSYVASGANVLTF.

The chain is built from TRBV13 and TRBJ2-6; 12 bases match TRBD1. This CDR3 comprises 18 residues. The J segment lost 1 base and the V segment lost 4 bases, leaving 5 bases of the junction unmatched. Germline V gives CDR1 PRHDT, CDR2 FYEKMQ (reference sequence). The CDR3 loop reads CASSSGQGALSGANVLTF. CDR3 DNA sequence: TGTGCCAGCAGCTCGGGACAGGGGGCTTTATCTGGGGCCAACGTCCTGACTTTC.

About this clone itself: At one of its ends the junction is not consistent with the germline gene, which may arise from a read error. This chain connects TRBV28 to TRBJ1-2; no definite D call. The CDR3 length is 11 residues. In germline, CDR1 is MDHEN, CDR2 SYDVKM. The chain's CDR3 is CASSSKYGYTF. CDR3 nucleotides: TGTGCCAGCAGTTCTAAGTATGGCTACACCTTC.

V usage is TRBV29-1 and J usage is TRBJ1-3; 8 bases match TRBD1. This CDR3 comprises 15 residues. The ends lost 6 bases at V and 0 bases at J; junction bases unmatched: 7. The V gene's germline CDR1 is SQVTM and CDR2 ANQGSEA. The CDR3: CSVGAGGASGNTIYF. In nucleotides, the CDR3 is TGCAGCGTAGGAGCAGGGGGCGCCTCTGGAAACACCATATATTTT.

This chain uses TRBV11-2 with TRBJ2-1, with D possibly being TRBD2 (5 bases). Germline assignment: CDR1 SGHAT and CDR2 FQNNGV. CDR3 length: 13 amino acids. Trimming took off 5 bases at V and 9 bases at J, with 14 bases between the two ends. This CDR3 is CASSRSRGGEQFF. The CDR3 bases are TGTGCCAGCAGCCGAAGTCGGGGTGGTGAGCAGTTCTTC.

This clone occurred once. The CDR3 sequence is CASSQISGGLGNEQFF. The CDR3 DNA follows: TGTGCCAGCAGCCAAATTTCGGGGGGGCTCGGCAATGAGCAGTTCTTC. The rearrangement links TRBV4-2 to TRBJ2-1; 8 nucleotides align to TRBD2. This CDR3 has 16 residues. V gave up 2 bases and J gave up 6 bases; unmatched junction bases: 9. Germline loops: CDR1 LGHNA, CDR2 YNFKEQ.

V and J are TRBV18 and TRBJ2-2, with D possibly being TRBD1 (6 bases). The CDR3 is made up of 16 amino acids. V lost 0 bases and J 4 bases, leaving 12 bases between the germline ends. Per germline, CDR1 KGHSH and CDR2 LQKENI. The CDR3 nucleotides read TGTGCCAGCTCACCACCGCAGGGGAAGAGCACCGGGGAGCTGTTTTTT. Its protein is CASSPPQGKSTGELFF. The complete variable domain, with remaining parts taken from reference TRBV18 and TRBJ2-2, reads NAGVMQNPRHLVRRRGQEARLRCSPMKGHSHVYWYRQLPEEGLKFMVYLQKENIIDESGMPKERFSAEFPKEGPSILRIQQVVRGDSAAYFCASSPPQGKSTGELFFGEGSRLTVL.

The chain links TRBV28 to TRBJ2-5; 8 bases align to TRBD1. This CDR3 has 13 residues. The germline CDR1 and CDR2 sequences are MDHEN and SYDVKM. V lost 2 bases to trimming and J lost 8 bases; unmatched junction nucleotides: 4. CDR3 nucleotide sequence: TGTGCCAGCAGTTTAACAGGGGGTATAACCCAGTACTTC. Translating it yields CASSLTGGITQYF.

The chain combines TRBV4-2 with TRBJ2-3; TRBD2 agrees at 12 bases. The CDR3 sequence is 16 residues long. From germline, CDR1 is LGHNA and CDR2 YNFKEQ. With V trimmed by 4 bases and J by 0 bases, 2 bases remained unmatched. The CDR3 is CASSPTSGRSTDTQYF. CDR3 DNA: TGTGCCAGCAGCCCCACTAGCGGGAGGAGCACAGATACGCAGTATTTT.

The chain carries TRBV7-9 and TRBJ2-2, with D possibly being TRBD2 (5 bases). The CDR3 sequence is 15 residues long. The V end lost 10 bases, the J end lost 0 bases, and 15 bases lay between the germline ends. Germline V gene lookup returns CDR1 SEHNR and CDR2 FQNEAQ (reference sequence). The CDR3 DNA is TGTGCCACACATGGAGGCAATACGAACACCGGGGAGCTGTTTTTT. Residues: CATHGGNTNTGELFF.

V and J are TRBV19 and TRBJ1-2, with D perhaps matching TRBD1 (5 bases). The V gene lost 8 bases and the J gene lost 7 bases, with 26 bases spanning the gap. The CDR3 consists of 16 residues. Germline V gene lookup returns CDR1 LNHDA and CDR2 SQIVND (reference sequence). In nucleotides, the CDR3 is TGTGCCAGTTCTAAGCCAGGGAGCGGGGTTCCGAGTGGCTACACCTTC. It encodes CASSKPGSGVPSGYTF.

The chain links TRBV19 to TRBJ2-1; 8 bases agree with TRBD2. The length of the CDR3 is 16 residues. Germline V gene sequence: CDR1 LNHDA, CDR2 SQIVND (reference sequence). The V and J ends lost 3 bases and 1 base, in that order; junction bases with no gene match: 5. CDR3 loop: CASSIEVAGSYNEQFF. The CDR3 coding sequence is TGTGCCAGTAGTATTGAGGTAGCGGGGTCCTACAATGAGCAGTTCTTC.

The CDR3: CASSVTVTQGPGELFF. Here the CDR3 DNA reads TGTGCCAGCAGCGTAACCGTGACGCAGGGGCCCGGGGAGCTGTTTTTT. The chain combines TRBV9 with TRBJ2-2, with D possibly being TRBD1 (6 bases). This CDR3 has 16 residues. The V gene lost 1 base and the J gene lost 6 bases, with 16 bases spanning the gap. The germline gives CDR1 SGDLS, CDR2 YYNGEE.

This chain connects TRBV11-2 to TRBJ2-3; 7 bases agree with TRBD1. CDR3 size: 15 residues. Germline V gene lookup returns CDR1 SGHAT and CDR2 FQNNGV. V lost 6 bases to trimming and J lost 2 bases; unmatched junction nucleotides: 8. CDR3 nucleotides: TGTGCCAGCAGATCAGGACAGGCGCTCACAGATACGCAGTATTTT. This translates into CASRSGQALTDTQYF.

The chain links TRBV9 to TRBJ2-7, with 11 bases identical to TRBD1. Looked up from germline, CDR1 is SGDLS and CDR2 is YYNGEE. Unmatched junction bases numbered 10, after V lost 4 bases and J lost 7 bases. This CDR3 has 15 amino acids. CDR3 sequence: CASSLTWDRGNEQYF. The CDR3, as DNA: TGTGCCAGCAGCCTCACGTGGGACAGGGGGAATGAGCAGTACTTC.

The J gene is TRBJ1-2, the V gene TRBV29-1, with 10 nucleotides matching TRBD1. This CDR3 is 13 amino acids long. With 4 bases clipped from V and 7 bases from J, the junction kept 6 bases outside the gene matches. CDR1 and CDR2 from the germline V gene are SQVTM and ANQGSEA. CDR3 amino acids: CSVAQTGGTGYTF. The CDR3 DNA reads TGCAGCGTTGCCCAGACAGGGGGCACTGGCTACACCTTC.

This clone occurred once. The chain uses TRBV6-5 and TRBJ2-7; 11 bases fit TRBD2. Trimming took 5 bases from V and 4 from J; bases not matched to a gene: 7. CDR1 and CDR2 (germline): MNHEY, SVGAGI. This CDR3 is built from 15 residues. The CDR3: CASSPTGTSGYEQYV. CDR3 DNA sequence: TGTGCCAGCAGTCCCACCGGGACTAGCGGATACGAGCAGTACGTC.

This clone was picked up one time. This chain links TRBV2 with TRBJ2-1; D ambiguous. Germline values: CDR1 SNHLY, CDR2 FYNNEI. Deletions cut 1 base from V and 10 bases from J, with 11 bases between. The CDR3 totals 13 residues. Here the CDR3 reads CASSEELGREQFF. The CDR3 nucleotides read TGTGCCAGCAGTGAAGAGCTGGGCCGGGAGCAGTTCTTC.

This rearrangement joins TRBV24-1 to TRBJ2-2; 9 bases fit TRBD2. Germline V gene data show CDR1 as KGHDR and CDR2 as SFDVKD. The CDR3 sequence is 15 residues long. V was clipped by 6 bases and J by 9 bases; unmatched bases: 10. The CDR3 loop is CATSPNSGSIRELFF. CDR3 DNA: TGTGCCACCAGTCCTAATAGCGGGAGTATCCGGGAGCTGTTTTTT.

The V and J genes are TRBV28 and TRBJ2-7, with 11 bases fitting TRBD2. Per the germline V gene, CDR1 is MDHEN and CDR2 is SYDVKM. The CDR3 is made up of 16 amino acids. V was clipped by 4 bases and J by 7 bases; unmatched bases: 12. This CDR3 reads CASSSRLAGGSGEQYF. The CDR3 DNA is TGTGCCAGCAGTTCCCGTCTAGCGGGAGGATCGGGGGAGCAGTACTTC.